This TCR beta chain was found in a study of OX40 agonist ivuxolimab in advanced cancers. Study at large: Patients received ivuxolimab, an intravenous treatment, every 2 weeks at 0.01 to 10 mg/kg. Partial responses, seen in three patients, involved one hepatocellular carcinoma and two cutaneous melanomas.

The study, taken as a whole, reports: Clonal expansion was seen in CD4+ and CD8+ blood T cells by week 6 at 0.1 to 3.0 mg/kg.

Data came from immunoSEQ multiplex PCR; TCRdb stores just in-frame clones and leaves some out. The sample holds roughly 89,000 clones, roughly 93% seen once. Germline lookup yields CDR1 SGHVS and CDR2 FNYEAQ. The CDR3 runs to 18 residues. V shed 5 bases and J 5 bases; nucleotides not matched to a gene: 13. Worth noting for this clone: Its target is not known.

The chain couples TRBV7-6 to TRBJ2-1; 12 bases are shared with TRBD2. This TCR was sampled from an adult with an advanced solid tumor such as melanoma, head and neck, liver or kidney cancer. Sequences were derived from CD4+ or CD8+ T cells sorted from blood, sampled in a trial of the OX40 agonist ivuxolimab. This chain's CDR3 is CASSPRLAGEIGNNEQFF. The CDR3 DNA reads as TGTGCCAGCAGCCCAAGACTAGCGGGAGAAATTGGAAACAATGAGCAGTTCTTC.